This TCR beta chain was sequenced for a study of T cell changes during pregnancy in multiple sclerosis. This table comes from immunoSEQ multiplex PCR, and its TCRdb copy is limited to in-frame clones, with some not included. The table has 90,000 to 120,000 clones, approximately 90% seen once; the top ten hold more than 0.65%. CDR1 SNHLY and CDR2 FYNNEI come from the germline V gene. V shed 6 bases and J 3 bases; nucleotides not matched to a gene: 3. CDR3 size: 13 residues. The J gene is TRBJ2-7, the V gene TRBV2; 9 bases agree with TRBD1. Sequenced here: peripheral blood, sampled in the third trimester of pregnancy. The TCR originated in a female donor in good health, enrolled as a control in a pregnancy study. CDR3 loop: CASSKTGGYEQYF. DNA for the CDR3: TGTGCCAGCAGCAAGACAGGGGGCTACGAGCAGTACTTC. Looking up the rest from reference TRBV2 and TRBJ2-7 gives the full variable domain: EPEVTQTPSHQVTQMGQEVILRCVPISNHLYFYWYRQILGQKVEFLVSFYNNEISEKSEIFDDQFSVERPDGSNFTLKIRSTKLEDSAMYFCASSKTGGYEQYFGPGTRLTVT.